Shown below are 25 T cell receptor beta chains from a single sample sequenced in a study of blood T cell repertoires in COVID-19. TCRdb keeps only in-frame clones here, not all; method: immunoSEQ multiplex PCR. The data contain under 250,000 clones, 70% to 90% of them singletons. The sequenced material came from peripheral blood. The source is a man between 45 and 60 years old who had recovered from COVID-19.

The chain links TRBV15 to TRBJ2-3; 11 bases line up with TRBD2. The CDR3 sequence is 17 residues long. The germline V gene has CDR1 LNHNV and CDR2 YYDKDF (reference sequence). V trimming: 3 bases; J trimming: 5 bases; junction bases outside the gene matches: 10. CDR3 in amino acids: CATSRGDSGRAGDTQYF. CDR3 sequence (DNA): TGTGCCACCAGCAGGGGGGATAGCGGGAGGGCAGGAGATACGCAGTATTTT.

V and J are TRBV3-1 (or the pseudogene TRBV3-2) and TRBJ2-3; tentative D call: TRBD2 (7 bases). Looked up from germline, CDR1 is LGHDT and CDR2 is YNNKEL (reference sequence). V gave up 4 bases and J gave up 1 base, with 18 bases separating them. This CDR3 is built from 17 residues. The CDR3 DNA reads TGTGCCAGCAGCCCCACCCGACAGGCGGGGGGCACAGATACGCAGTATTTT. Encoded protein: CASSPTRQAGGTDTQYF.

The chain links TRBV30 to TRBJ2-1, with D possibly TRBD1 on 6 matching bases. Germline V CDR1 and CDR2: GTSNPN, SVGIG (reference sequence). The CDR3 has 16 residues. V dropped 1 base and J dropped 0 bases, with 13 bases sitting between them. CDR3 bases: TGTGCCTGGAGTGACTTCGACAGGAGCTCCTACAATGAGCAGTTCTTC. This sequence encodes CAWSDFDRSSYNEQFF.

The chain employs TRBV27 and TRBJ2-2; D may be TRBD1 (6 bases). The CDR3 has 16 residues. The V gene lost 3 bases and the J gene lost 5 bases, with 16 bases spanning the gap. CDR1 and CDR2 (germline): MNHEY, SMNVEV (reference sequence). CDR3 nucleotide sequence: TGTGCCAGCAGTTTTAGACACCAGAGGGGGACCGGGGAGCTGTTTTTT. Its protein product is CASSFRHQRGTGELFF.

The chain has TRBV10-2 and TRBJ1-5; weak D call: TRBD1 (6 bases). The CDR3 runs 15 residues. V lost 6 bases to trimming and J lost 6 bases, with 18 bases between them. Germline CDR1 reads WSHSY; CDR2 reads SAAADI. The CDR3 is CASRGAAGSGQPQHF. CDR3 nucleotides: TGCGCCAGCAGGGGGGCGGCAGGGTCTGGTCAGCCCCAGCATTTT.

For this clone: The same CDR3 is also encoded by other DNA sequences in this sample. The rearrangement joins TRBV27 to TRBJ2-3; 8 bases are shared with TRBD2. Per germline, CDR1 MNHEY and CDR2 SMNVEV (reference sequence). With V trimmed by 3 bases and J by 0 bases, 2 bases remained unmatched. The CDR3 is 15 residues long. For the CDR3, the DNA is TGTGCCAGCAGTTTTCGGGAGGGCAGCACAGATACGCAGTATTTT. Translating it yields CASSFREGSTDTQYF.

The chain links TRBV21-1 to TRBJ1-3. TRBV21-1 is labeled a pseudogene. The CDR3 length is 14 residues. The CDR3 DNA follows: TGTGCCAGCAGCAAGCGCTTCGAACGGTGTCCCATATATTTT. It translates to CASSKRFERCPIYF.

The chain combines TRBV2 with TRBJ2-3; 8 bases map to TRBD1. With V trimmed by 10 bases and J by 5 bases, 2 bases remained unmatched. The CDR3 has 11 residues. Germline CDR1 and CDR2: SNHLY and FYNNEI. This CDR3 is CATGQVDTQYF. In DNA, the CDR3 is TGTGCCACGGGACAGGTAGATACGCAGTATTTT.

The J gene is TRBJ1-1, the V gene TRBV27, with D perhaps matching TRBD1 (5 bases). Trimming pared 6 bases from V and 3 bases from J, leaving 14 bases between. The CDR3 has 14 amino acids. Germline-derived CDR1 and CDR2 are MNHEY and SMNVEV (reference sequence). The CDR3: CASRGRFMDTEAFF. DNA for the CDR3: TGTGCCAGCAGGGGGCGCTTTATGGACACTGAAGCTTTCTTT.

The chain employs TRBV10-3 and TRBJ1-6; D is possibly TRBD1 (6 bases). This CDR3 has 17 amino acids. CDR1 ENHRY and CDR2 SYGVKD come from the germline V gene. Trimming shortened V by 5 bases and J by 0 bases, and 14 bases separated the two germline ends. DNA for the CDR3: TGTGCCATCAGTAGCCGGGACACGAGCTCCTATAATTCACCCCTCCACTTT. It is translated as CAISSRDTSSYNSPLHF.

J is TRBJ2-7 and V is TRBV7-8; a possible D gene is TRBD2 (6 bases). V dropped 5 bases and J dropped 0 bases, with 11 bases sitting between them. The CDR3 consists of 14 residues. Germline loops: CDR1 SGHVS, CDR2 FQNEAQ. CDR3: CASSHGSSSYEQYF. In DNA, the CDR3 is TGTGCCAGCAGCCACGGGAGTAGCTCCTACGAGCAGTACTTC.

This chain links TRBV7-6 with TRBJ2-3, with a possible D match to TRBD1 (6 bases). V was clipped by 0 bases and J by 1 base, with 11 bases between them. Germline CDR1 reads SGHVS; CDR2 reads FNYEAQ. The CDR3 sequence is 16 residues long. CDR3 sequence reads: CASSLALRQGTDTQYF. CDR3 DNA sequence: TGTGCCAGCAGCTTAGCCCTGAGACAGGGCACAGATACGCAGTATTTT.

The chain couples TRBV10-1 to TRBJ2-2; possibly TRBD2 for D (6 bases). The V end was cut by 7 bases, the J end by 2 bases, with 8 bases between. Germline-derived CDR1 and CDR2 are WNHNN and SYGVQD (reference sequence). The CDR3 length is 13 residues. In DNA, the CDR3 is TGCGCCAGCATGGAGGGAAACACCGGGGAGCTGTTTTTT. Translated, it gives CASMEGNTGELFF.

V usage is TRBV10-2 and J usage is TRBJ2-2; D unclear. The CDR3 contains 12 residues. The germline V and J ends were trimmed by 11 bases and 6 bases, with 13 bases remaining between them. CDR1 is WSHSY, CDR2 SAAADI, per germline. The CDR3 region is CAPRRVPGELFF. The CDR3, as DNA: TGCGCCCCTCGAAGAGTCCCCGGGGAGCTGTTTTTT.

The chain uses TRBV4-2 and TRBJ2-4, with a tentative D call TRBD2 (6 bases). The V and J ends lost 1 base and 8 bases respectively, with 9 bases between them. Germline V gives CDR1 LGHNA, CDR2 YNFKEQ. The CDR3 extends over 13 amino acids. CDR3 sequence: CASSQGERDIQYF. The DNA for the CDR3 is TGTGCCAGCAGCCAAGGCGAGCGGGACATTCAGTACTTC.

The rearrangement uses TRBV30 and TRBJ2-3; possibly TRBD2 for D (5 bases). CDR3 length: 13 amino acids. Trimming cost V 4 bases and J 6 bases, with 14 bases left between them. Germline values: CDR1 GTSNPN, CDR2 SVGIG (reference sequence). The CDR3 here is CAWMSGKWDTQYF. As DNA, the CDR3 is TGTGCCTGGATGAGCGGCAAGTGGGATACGCAGTATTTT.

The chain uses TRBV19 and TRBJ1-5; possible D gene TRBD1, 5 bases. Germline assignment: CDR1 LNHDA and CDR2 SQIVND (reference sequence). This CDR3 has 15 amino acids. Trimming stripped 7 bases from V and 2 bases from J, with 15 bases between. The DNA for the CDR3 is TGTGCCAGTACCACCTGGGGGGGTGGCAATCAGCCCCAGCATTTT. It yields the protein CASTTWGGGNQPQHF.

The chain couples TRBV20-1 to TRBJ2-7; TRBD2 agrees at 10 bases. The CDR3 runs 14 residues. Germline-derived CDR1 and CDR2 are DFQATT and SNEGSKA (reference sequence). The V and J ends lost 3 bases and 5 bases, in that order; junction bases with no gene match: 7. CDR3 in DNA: TGCAGTGCTAGTGTTAGCGGGAGGCTCCACGAGCAGTACTTC. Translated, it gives CSASVSGRLHEQYF.

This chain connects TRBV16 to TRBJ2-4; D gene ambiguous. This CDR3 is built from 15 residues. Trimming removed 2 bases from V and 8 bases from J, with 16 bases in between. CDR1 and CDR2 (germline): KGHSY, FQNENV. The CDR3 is CASSQGSVPWHIQYF. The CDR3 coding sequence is TGTGCCAGCAGCCAAGGAAGCGTGCCTTGGCACATTCAGTACTTC.

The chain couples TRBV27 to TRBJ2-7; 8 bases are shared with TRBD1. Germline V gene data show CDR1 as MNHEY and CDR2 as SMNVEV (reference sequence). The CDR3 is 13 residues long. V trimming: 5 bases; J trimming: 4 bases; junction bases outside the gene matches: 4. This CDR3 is CASSQGASYEQYF. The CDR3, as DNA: TGTGCCAGCAGTCAGGGGGCATCATACGAGCAGTACTTC.

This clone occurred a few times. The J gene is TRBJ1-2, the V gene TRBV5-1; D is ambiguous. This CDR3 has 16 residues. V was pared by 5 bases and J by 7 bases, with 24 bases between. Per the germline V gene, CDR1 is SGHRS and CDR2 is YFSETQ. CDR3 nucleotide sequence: TGCGCCAGCAGGAATGCCTTCAAGGGAGGATCGGGTGGCTACACCTTC. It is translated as CASRNAFKGGSGGYTF.

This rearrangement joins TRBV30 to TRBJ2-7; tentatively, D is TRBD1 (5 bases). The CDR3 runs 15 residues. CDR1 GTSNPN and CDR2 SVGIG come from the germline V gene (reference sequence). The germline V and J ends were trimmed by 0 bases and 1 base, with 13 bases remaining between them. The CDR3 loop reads CAWSVLTGESYEQYF. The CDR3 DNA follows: TGTGCCTGGAGTGTACTTACAGGTGAGTCCTACGAGCAGTACTTC.

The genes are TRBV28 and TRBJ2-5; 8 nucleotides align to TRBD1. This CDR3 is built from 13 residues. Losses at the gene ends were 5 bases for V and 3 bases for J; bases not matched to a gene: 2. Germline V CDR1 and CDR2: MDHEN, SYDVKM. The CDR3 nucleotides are TGTGCCAGCAGTGCGGACAGGGAAGAGACCCAGTACTTC. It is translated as CASSADREETQYF.

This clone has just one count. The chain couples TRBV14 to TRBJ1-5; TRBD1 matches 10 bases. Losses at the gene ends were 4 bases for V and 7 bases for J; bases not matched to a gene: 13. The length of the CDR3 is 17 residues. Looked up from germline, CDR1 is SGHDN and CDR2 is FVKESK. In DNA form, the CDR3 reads TGTGCCAGCAGCCGCCCACCCCGGGACAGGGGTTGCCAGCCCCAGCATTTT. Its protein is CASSRPPRDRGCQPQHF.

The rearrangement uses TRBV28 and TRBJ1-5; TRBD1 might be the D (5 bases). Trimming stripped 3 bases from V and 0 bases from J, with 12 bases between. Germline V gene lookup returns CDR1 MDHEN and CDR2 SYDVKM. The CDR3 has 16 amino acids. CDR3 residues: CASSFGRAYSNQPQHF. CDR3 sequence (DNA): TGTGCCAGCAGTTTTGGCAGGGCCTATAGCAATCAGCCCCAGCATTTT.